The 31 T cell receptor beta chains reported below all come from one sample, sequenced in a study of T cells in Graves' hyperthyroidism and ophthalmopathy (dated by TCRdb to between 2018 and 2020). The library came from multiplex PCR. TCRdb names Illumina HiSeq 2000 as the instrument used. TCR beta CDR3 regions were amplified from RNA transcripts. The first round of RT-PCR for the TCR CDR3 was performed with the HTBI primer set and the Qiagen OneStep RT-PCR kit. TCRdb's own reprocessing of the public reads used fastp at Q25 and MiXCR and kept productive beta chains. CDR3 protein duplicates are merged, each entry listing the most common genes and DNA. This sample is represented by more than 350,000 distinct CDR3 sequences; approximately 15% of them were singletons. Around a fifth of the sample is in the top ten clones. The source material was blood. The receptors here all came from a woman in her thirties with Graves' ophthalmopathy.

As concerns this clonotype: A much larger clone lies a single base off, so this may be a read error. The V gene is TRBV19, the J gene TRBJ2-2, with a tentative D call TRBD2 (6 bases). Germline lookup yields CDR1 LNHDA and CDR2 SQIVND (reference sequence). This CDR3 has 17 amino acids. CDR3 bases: TGTGCCAATAGTATTACTTCGCGGGGATACCACACCGGGGAGCTGTTTTTT. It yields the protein CANSITSRGYHTGELFF.

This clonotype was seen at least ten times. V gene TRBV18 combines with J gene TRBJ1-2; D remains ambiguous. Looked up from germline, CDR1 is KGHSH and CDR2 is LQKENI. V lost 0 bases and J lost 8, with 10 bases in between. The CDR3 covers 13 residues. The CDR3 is CASSPPRTRGYTF. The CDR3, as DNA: TGTGCCAGCTCACCACCCCGGACGAGGGGCTACACCTTC.

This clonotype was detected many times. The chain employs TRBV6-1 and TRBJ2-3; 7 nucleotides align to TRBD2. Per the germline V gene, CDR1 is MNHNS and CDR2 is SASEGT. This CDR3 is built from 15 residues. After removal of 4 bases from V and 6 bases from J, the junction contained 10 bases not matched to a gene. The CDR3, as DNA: TGTGCCAGCAGTGTAGGCGGGGGATTCCTTGATACGCAGTATTTT. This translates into CASSVGGGFLDTQYF.

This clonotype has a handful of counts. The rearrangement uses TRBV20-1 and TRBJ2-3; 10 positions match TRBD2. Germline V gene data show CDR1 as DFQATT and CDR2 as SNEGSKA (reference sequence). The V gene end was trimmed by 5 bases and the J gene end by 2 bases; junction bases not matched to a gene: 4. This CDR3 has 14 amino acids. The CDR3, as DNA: TGCAGTGCTTTCCTAGCGGGGGACACAGATACGCAGTATTTT. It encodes CSAFLAGDTDTQYF.

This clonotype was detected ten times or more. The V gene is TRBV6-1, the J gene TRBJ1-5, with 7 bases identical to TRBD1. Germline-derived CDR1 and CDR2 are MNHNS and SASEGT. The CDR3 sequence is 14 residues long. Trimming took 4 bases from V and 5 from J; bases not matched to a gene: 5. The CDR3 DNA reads TGTGCCAGCAGTGGGTGGACAGGCGATCAGCCCCAGCATTTT. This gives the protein CASSGWTGDQPQHF.

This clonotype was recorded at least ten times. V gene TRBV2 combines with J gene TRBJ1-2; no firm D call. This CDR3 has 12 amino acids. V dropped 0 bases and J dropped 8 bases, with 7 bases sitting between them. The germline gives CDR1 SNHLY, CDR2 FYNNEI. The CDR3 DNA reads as TGTGCCAGCAGTGAAGCGCTTCACGGCTACACCTTC. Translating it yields CASSEALHGYTF.

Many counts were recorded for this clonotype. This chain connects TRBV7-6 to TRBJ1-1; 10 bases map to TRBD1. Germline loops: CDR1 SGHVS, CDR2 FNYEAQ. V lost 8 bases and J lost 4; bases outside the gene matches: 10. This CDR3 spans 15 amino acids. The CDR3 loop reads CASAGQGIMGTEAFF. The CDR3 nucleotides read TGTGCCAGCGCGGGACAGGGGATAATGGGCACTGAAGCTTTCTTT. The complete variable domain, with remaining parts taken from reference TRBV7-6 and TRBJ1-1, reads GAGVSQSPRYKVTKRGQDVALRCDPISGHVSLYWYRQALGQGPEFLTYFNYEAQQDKSGLPNDRFSAERPEGSISTLTIQRTEQRDSAMYRCASAGQGIMGTEAFFGQGTRLTVV.

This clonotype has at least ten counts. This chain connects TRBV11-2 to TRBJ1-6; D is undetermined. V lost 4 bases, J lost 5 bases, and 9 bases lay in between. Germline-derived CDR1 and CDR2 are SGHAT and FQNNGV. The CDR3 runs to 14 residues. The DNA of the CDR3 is TGTGCCAGCAGCTCCGCGGGCGATAATTCACCCCTCCACTTT. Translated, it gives CASSSAGDNSPLHF.

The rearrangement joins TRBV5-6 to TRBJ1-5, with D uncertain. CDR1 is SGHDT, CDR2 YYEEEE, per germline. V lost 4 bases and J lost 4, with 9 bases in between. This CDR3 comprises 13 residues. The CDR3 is CASSPNGNQPQHF. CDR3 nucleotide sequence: TGTGCCAGCAGCCCAAACGGGAATCAGCCCCAGCATTTT.

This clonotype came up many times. The CDR3 loop reads CASSLRVGRGFDYTF. The DNA for the CDR3 is TGTGCCAGCAGTTTAAGGGTGGGCAGGGGCTTCGACTACACCTTC. The V and J genes are TRBV28 and TRBJ1-2, with a possible D match to TRBD1 (6 bases). V was shortened by 2 bases and J by 10 bases, with 20 bases between the two germline ends. The CDR3 loop spans 15 amino acids. Germline V lookup: CDR1 MDHEN, CDR2 SYDVKM.

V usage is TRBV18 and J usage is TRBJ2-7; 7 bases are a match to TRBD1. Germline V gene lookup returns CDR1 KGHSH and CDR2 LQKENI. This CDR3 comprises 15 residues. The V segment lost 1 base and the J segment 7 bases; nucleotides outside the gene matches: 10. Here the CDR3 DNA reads TGTGCCAGCTCACCACGTCCACAGGGGCGGGTAGAGCAGTACTTC. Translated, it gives CASSPRPQGRVEQYF.

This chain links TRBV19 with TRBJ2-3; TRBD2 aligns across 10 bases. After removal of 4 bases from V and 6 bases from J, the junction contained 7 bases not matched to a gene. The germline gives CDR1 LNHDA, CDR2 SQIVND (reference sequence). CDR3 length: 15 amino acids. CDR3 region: CASSTGSGGSDTQYF. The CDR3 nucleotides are TGTGCCAGTAGTACCGGTAGCGGGGGGTCGGATACGCAGTATTTT.

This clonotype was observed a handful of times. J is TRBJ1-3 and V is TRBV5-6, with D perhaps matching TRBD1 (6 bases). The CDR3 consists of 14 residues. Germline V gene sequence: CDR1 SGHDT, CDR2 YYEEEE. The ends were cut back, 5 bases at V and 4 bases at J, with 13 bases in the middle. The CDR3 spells CASSTGFSGNTIYF. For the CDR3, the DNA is TGTGCCAGCAGTACAGGGTTTTCCGGAAACACCATATATTTT.

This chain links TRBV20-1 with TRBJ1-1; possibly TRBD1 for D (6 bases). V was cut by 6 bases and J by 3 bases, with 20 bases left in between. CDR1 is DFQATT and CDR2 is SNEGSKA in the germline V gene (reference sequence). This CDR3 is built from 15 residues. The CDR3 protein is CSAPLAGGLDTEAFF. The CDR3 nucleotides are TGCAGTGCCCCACTAGCGGGGGGGCTTGACACTGAAGCTTTCTTT.

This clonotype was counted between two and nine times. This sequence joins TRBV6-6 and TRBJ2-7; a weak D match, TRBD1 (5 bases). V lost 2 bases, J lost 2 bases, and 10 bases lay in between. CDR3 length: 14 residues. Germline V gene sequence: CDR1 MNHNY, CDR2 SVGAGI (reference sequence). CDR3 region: CASSYNRWAYEQYF. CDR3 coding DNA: TGTGCCAGCAGTTACAACAGGTGGGCCTACGAGCAGTACTTC.

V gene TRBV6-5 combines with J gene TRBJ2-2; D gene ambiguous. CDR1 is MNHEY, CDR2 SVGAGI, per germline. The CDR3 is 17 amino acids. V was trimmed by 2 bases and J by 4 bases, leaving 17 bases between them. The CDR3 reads CASSYASTPVSTGELFF. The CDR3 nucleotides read TGTGCCAGCAGTTACGCGTCGACACCCGTTAGCACCGGGGAGCTGTTTTTT.

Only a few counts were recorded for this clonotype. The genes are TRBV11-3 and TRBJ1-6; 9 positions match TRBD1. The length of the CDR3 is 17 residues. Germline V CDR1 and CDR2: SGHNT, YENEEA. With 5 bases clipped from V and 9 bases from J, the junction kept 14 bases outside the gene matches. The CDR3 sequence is CASSTSRGTGFFSPLHF. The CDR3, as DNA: TGTGCCAGCAGCACCTCGAGGGGGACAGGGTTTTTTTCACCCCTCCACTTT. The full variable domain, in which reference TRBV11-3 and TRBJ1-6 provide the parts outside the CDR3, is EAGVVQSPRYKIIEKKQPVAFWCNPISGHNTLYWYLQNLGQGPELLIRYENEEAVDDSQLPKDRFSAERLKGVDSTLKIQPAELGDSAVYLCASSTSRGTGFFSPLHFGNGTRLTVT.

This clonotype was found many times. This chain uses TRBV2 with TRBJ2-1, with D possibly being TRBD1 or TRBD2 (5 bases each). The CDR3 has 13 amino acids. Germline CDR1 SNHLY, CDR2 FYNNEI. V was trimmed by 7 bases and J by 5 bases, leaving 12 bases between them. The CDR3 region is CASTEGRDNEQFF. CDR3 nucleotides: TGTGCCAGCACTGAGGGGAGAGACAATGAGCAGTTCTTC. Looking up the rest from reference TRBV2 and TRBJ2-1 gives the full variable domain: EPEVTQTPSHQVTQMGQEVILRCVPISNHLYFYWYRQILGQKVEFLVSFYNNEISEKSEIFDDQFSVERPDGSNFTLKIRSTKLEDSAMYFCASTEGRDNEQFFGPGTRLTVL.

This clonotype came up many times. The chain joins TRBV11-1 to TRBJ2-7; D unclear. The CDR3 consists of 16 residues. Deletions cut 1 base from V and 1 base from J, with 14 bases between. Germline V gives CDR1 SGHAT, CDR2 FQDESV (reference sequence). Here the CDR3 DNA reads TGTGCCAGCAGCTTAGAAGGCTGGACCGGGTCCTACGAGCAGTACTTC. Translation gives CASSLEGWTGSYEQYF. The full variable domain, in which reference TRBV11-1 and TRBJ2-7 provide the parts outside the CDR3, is EAEVAQSPRYKITEKSQAVAFWCDPISGHATLYWYRQILGQGPELLVQFQDESVVDDSQLPKDRFSAERLKGVDSTLKIQPAELGDSAMYLCASSLEGWTGSYEQYFGPGTRLTVT.

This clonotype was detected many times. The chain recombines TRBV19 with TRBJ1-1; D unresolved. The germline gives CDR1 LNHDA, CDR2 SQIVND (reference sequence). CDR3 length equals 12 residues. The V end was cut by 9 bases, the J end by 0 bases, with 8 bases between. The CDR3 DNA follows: TGTGCCAGCAGTCAGATGAACACTGAAGCTTTCTTT. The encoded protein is CASSQMNTEAFF.

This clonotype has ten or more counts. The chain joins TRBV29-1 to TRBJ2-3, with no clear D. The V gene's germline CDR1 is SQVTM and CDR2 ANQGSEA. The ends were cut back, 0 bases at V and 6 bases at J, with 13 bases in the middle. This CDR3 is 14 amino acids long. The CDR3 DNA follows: TGCAGCGTTGAAGATCGGATTAACCCTGATACGCAGTATTTT. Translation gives CSVEDRINPDTQYF.

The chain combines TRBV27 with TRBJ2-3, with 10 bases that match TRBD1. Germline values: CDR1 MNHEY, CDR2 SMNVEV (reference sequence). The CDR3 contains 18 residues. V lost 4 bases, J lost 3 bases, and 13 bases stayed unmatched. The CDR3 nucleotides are TGTGCCAGCAGTTCCGGACAGGGGGGCGCGCCCCGTACAGATACGCAGTATTTT. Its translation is CASSSGQGGAPRTDTQYF.

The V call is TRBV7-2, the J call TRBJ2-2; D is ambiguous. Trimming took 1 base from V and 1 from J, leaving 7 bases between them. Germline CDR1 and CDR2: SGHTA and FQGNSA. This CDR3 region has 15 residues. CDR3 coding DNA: TGTGCCAGCAGCTTAGGCTACAGGAACACCGGGGAGCTGTTTTTT. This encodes CASSLGYRNTGELFF.

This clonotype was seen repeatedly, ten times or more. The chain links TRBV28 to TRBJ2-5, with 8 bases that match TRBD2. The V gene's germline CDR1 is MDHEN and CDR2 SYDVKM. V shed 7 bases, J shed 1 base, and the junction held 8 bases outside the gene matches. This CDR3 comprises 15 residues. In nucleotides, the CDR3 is TGTGCCAGCATCTTGGGCGGGGGGATCCAAGAGACCCAGTACTTC. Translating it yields CASILGGGIQETQYF.

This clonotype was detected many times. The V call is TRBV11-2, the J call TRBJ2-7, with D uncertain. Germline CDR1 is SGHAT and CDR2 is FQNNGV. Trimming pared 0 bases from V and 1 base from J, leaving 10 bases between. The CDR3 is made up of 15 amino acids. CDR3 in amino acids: CASSLEAIVSYEQYF. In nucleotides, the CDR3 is TGTGCCAGCAGCTTAGAGGCCATTGTTTCCTACGAGCAGTACTTC.

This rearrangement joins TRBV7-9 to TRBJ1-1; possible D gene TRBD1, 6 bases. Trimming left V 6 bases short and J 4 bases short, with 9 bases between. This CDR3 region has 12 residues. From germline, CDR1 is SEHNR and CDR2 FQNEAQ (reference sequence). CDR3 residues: CASRGQSTEAFF. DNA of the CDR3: TGTGCCAGCAGAGGACAGAGCACTGAAGCTTTCTTT.

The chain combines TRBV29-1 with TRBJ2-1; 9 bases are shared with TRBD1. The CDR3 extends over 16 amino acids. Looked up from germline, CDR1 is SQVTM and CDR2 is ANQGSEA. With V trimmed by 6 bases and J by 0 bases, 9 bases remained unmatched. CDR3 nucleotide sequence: TGCAGCGTACGCCCCGGGACAGGGCCCTCCTACAATGAGCAGTTCTTC. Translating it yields CSVRPGTGPSYNEQFF.

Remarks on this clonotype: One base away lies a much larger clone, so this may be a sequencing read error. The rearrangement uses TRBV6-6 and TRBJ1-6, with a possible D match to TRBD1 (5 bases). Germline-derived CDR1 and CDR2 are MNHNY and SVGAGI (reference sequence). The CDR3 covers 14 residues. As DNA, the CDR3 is TGTGCCAGCGGTTACTCAAGAGGGGTTTCACCCCTCCACTTT. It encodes CASGYSRGVSPLHF.

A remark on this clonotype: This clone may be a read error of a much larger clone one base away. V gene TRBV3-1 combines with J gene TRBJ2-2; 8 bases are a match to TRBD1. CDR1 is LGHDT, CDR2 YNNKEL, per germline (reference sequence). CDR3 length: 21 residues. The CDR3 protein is CASSQGPWDRSNLGVTGELIF. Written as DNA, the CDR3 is TGTGCCAGCAGCCAAGGGCCCTGGGACAGGTCAAACCTCGGCGTCACCGGGGAGCTGATTTTT.

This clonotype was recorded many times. In nucleotides, the CDR3 is TGTGCCAGCAGTACAACAGGGTTTCCAGACGAAAAACTGTTTTTT. Translated: CASSTTGFPDEKLFF. V usage is TRBV28 and J usage is TRBJ1-4; possible D gene TRBD1, 6 bases. The V gene lost 5 bases and the J gene lost 8 bases, with 18 bases spanning the gap. CDR3 size: 15 residues. Germline CDR1 is MDHEN and CDR2 is SYDVKM.

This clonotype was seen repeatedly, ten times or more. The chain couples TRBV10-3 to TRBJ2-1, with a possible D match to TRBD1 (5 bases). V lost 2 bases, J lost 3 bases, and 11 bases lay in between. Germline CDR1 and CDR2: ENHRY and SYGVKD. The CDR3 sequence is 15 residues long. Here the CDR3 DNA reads TGTGCCATCAGTGAGCCGGGCGGACACTACAATGAGCAGTTCTTC. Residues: CAISEPGGHYNEQFF.